The clone carrying this TCR beta chain was recorded once. This CDR3 region has 16 residues. Trimming shortened V by 5 bases and J by 3 bases, and 19 bases separated the two germline ends. Per germline, CDR1 SGHNT and CDR2 YENEEA. The sample is drawn from a study of technical replicates of blood from a few donors. Measured with immunoSEQ multiplex PCR; TCRdb has only the in-frame clones, and not every one. This table has around 93,000 clones, about 95% appearing once. The source of this sequence is a human donor in good health. The rearrangement joins TRBV11-3 to TRBJ1-1, with D possibly matching TRBD1 (6 bases). The source material was T cells isolated from PBMCs. CDR3 nucleotide sequence: TGTGCCAGCAGCCTCCGGCAGGGCCCAGGGGACACTGAAGCTTTCTTT. Translated, it gives CASSLRQGPGDTEAFF.